This T cell receptor beta chain was recorded in a study of T cells in narcolepsy. Study details: Enrolled donors included narcolepsy type 1 or type 2 patients and healthy controls.

Details on this clone: Its antigen is still unknown.

Sequenced by immunoSEQ multiplex PCR; TCRdb stores in-frame clones only, minus some. This sample has about 34,000 clones, with about 81% found just once. Germline V CDR1 and CDR2: SGHRS, YFSETQ. The ends lost 7 bases at V and 3 bases at J; junction bases unmatched: 9. The CDR3 is 15 amino acids. Overall study findings and caveats: Autoreactive HCRT-specific and TRIB2-specific clonotypes were marked in same-patient CSF-versus-blood CD4+ comparisons. Reportedly, autoreactive clonotypes were serially detected in patients' blood but not controls'.

The rearrangement joins TRBV5-1 to TRBJ2-7, with 11 bases lining up with TRBD2. Specimen: CD45RA- memory CD4+ T cells from PBMCs. The origin of this receptor is a human donor with narcolepsy. In DNA, the CDR3 is TGCGCCAGCGCACTCACTAGCGGGAGTATCTACGAGCAGTACTTC. Amino acid sequence: CASALTSGSIYEQYF.